One T cell receptor beta chain is described in this entry. The source of the sample is a study of TIL therapy for anti-PD-1-resistant metastatic lung cancer. Time point defined: pre-treatment sample, taken before nivolumab and TIL therapy. Most excised metastases sampled were pleural nodules or supraclavicular lymph nodes. This was the immunoSEQ v3 assay. Produced via immunoSEQ multiplex PCR; TCRdb's table is partial and in-frame only. The sample shows about 12,000 clones, 50% to 75% of them seen only once. The TCR was taken from a person aged 25 to 79 with non-small cell lung cancer. Sequencing used tumor tissue, obtained at baseline.

The CDR3 DNA reads as TGTGCCAGCAGGCGGGGGCGTCAGCCCCAGCATTTT. It is translated as CASRRGRQPQHF. The chain combines TRBV12-3 or TRBV12-4 with TRBJ1-5; possible D gene TRBD1, 6 bases. The CDR3 totals 12 residues. V shed 6 bases and J shed 6 bases, with 9 bases lying between them.